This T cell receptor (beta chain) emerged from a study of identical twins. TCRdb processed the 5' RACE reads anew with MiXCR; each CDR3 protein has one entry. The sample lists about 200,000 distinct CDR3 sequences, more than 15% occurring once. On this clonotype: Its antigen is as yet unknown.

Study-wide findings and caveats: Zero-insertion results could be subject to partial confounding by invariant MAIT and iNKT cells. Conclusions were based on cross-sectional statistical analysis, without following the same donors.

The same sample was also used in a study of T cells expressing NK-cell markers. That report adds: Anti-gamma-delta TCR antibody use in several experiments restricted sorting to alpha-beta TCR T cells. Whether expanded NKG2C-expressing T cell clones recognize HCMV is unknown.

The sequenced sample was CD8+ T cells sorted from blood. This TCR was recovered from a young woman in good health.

CDR3 sequence (DNA): TGTGCCAGCAGTGGGGGGACGACCGGGGAGCTGTTTTTT. This sequence encodes CASSGGTTGELFF. The chain has TRBV12-3 or TRBV12-4 and TRBJ2-2; D may be TRBD2 (6 bases). Trimming cost V 5 bases and J 5 bases, with 9 bases left between them. This CDR3 comprises 13 residues.